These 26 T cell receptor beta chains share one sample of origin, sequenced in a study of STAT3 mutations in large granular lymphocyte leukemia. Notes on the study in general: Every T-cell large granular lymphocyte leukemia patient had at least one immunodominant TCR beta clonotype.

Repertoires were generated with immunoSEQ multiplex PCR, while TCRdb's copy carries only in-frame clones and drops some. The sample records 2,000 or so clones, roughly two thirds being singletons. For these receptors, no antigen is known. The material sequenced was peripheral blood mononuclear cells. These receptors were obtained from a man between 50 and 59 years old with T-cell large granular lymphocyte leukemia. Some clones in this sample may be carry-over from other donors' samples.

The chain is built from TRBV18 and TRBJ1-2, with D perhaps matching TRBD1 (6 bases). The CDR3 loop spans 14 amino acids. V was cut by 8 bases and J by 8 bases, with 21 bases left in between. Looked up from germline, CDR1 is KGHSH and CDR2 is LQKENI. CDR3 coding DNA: TGTGCCAGCAGCTTGGGGGGCCTGAGGGTCGGCTACACCTTC. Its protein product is CASSLGGLRVGYTF.

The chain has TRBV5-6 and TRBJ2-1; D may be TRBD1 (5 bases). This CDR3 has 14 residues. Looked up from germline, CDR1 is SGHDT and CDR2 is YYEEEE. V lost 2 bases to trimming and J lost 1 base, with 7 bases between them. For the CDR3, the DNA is TGTGCCAGCAGCTTACCAGGGTCCTACAATGAGCAGTTCTTC. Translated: CASSLPGSYNEQFF.

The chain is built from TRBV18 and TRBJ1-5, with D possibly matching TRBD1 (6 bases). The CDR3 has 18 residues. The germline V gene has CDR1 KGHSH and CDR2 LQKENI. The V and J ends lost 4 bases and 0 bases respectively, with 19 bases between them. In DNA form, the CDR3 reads TGTGCCAGCTCACACGGACAGACTCCATGGGGTAGCAATCAGCCCCAGCATTTT. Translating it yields CASSHGQTPWGSNQPQHF.

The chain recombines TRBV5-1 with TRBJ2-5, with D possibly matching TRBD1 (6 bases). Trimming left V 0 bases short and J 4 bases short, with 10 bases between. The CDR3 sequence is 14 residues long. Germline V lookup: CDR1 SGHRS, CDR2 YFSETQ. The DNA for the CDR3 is TGCGCCAGCAGCTTGGAGGGGGTCGGAGAGACCCAGTACTTC. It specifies CASSLEGVGETQYF.

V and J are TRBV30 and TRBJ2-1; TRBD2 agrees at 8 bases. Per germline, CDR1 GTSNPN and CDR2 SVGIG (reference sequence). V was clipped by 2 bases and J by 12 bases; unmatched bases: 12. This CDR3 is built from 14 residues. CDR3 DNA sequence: TGTGCCTGGAGTCCGACCCCGGGAGGGAGGTCGCAGTTCTTC. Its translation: CAWSPTPGGRSQFF.

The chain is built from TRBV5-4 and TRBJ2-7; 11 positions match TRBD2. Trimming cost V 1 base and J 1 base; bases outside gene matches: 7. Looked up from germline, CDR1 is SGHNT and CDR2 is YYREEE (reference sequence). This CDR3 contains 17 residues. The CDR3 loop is CASSLLASGGQSYEQYF. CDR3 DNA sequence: TGTGCCAGCAGCTTGCTTGCTAGCGGGGGGCAATCCTACGAGCAGTACTTC.

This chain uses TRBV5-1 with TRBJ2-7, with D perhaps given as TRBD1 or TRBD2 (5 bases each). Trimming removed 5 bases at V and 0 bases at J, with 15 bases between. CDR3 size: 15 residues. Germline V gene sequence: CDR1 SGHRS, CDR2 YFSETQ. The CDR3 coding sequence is TGCGCCAGCAGAACCGGGACGTTAACCTCCTACGAGCAGTACTTC. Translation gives CASRTGTLTSYEQYF.

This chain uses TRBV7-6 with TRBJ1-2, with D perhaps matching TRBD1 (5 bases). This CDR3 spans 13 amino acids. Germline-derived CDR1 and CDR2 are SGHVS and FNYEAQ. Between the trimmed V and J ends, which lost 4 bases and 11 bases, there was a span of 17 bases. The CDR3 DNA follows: TGTGCCAGCAGCTCCCGAAATGACAGAGTGTACACCTTC. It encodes CASSSRNDRVYTF.

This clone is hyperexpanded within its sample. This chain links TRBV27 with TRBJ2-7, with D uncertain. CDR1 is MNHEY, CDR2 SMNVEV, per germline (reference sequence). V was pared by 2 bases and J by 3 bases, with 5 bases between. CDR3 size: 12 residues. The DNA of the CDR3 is TGTGCCAGCAGTTTAGGGAACTACGAGCAGTACTTC. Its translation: CASSLGNYEQYF.

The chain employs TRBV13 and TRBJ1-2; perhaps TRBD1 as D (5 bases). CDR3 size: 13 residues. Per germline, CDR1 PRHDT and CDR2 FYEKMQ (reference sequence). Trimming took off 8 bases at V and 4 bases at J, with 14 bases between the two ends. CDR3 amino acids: CASARGEVYGYTF. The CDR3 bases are TGTGCCAGCGCCCGGGGGGAGGTCTATGGCTACACCTTC.

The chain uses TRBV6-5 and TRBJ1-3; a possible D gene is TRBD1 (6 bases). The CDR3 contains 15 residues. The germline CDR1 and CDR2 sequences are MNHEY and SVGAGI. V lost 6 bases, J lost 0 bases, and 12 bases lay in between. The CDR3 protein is CASSLDSLSGNTIYF. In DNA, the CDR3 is TGTGCCAGCAGCCTGGACAGCCTCTCTGGAAACACCATATATTTT.

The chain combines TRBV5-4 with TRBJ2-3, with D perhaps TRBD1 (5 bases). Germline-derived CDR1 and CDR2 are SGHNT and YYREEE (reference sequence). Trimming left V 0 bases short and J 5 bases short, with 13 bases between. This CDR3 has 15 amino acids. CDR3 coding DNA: TGTGCCAGCAGCTTGGCCAGTGGGGCCAAAGATACGCAGTATTTT. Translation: CASSLASGAKDTQYF.

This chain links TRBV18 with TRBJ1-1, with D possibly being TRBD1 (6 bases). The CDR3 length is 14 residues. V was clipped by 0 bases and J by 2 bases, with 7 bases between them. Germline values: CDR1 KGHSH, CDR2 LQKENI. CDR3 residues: CASSPPGQNTEAFF. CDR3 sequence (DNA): TGTGCCAGCTCACCACCGGGACAAAACACTGAAGCTTTCTTT. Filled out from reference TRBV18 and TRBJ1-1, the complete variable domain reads NAGVMQNPRHLVRRRGQEARLRCSPMKGHSHVYWYRQLPEEGLKFMVYLQKENIIDESGMPKERFSAEFPKEGPSILRIQQVVRGDSAAYFCASSPPGQNTEAFFGQGTRLTVV.

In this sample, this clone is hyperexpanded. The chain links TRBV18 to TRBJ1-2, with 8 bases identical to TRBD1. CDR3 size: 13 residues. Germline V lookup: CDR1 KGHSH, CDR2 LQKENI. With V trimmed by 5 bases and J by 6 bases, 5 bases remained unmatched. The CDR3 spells CASSRETGDGYTF. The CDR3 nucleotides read TGTGCCAGCTCAAGGGAGACAGGGGATGGCTACACCTTC.

The CDR3 spells CSVGRQGLEQFF. DNA for the CDR3: TGCAGCGTGGGGAGACAGGGCCTAGAGCAGTTCTTC. V usage is TRBV29-1 and J usage is TRBJ2-1; TRBD1 agrees at 7 bases. CDR3 length equals 12 residues. Germline assignment: CDR1 SQVTM and CDR2 ANQGSEA. V lost 6 bases and J lost 10; bases outside the gene matches: 9.

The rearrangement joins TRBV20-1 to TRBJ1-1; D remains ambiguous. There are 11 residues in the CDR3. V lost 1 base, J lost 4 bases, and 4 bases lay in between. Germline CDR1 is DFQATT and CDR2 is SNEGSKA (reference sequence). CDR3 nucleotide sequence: TGCAGTGCTAGAGCCCGCACTGAAGCTTTCTTT. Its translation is CSARARTEAFF.

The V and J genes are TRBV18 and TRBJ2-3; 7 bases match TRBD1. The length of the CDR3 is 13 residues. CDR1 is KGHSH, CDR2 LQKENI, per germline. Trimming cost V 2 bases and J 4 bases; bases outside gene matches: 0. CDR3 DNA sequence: TGTGCCAGCTCACCAAGGGGGCCAGATACGCAGTATTTT. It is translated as CASSPRGPDTQYF.

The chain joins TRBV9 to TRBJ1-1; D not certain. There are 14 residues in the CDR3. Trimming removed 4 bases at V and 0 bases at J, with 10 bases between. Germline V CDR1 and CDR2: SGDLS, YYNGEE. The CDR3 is CASSPGSVNTEAFF. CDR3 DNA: TGTGCCAGCAGCCCGGGCAGCGTGAACACTGAAGCTTTCTTT.

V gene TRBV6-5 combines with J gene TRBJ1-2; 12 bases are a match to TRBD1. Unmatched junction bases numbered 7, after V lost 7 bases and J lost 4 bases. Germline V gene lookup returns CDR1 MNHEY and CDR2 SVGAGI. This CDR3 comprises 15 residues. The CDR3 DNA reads TGTGCCAGCACTCCCGGGACAGGGGGCCTCTATGGCTACACCTTC. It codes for CASTPGTGGLYGYTF.

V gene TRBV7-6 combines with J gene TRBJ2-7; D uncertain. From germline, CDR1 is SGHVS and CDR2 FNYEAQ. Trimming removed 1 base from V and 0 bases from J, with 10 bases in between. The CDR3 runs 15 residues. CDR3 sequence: CASSLEATSSYEQYF. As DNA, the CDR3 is TGTGCCAGCAGCTTAGAGGCTACGAGCTCCTACGAGCAGTACTTC.

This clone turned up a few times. CDR3 sequence reads: CASSSGTSFYEQYF. CDR3 nucleotide sequence: TGTGCCAGCAGTTCTGGGACTAGCTTCTACGAGCAGTACTTC. This chain uses TRBV6-5 with TRBJ2-7; 9 nucleotides line up with TRBD2. Unmatched junction bases numbered 4, after V lost 4 bases and J lost 3 bases. This CDR3 is built from 14 residues. CDR1 is MNHEY and CDR2 is SVGAGI in the germline V gene.

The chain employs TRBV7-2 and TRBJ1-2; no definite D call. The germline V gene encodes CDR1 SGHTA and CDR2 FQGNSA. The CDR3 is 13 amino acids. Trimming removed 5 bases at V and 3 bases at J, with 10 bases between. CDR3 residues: CASSRWTDYGYTF. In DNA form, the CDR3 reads TGTGCCAGCAGCCGGTGGACGGACTATGGCTACACCTTC.

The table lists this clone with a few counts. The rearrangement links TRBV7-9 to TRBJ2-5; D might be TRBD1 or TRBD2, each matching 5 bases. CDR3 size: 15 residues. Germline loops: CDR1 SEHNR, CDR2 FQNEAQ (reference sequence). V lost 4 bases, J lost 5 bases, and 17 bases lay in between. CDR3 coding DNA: TGTGCCAGCAGCTCCTGGGGGACCGTGATTGAGACCCAGTACTTC. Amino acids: CASSSWGTVIETQYF.

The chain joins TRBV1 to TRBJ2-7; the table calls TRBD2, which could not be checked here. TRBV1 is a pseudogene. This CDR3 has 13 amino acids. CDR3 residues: CTSPKRLVCEQYF. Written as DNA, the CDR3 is TGCACCAGCCCGAAAAGATTAGTGTGCGAGCAGTACTTC.

CDR3 bases: TGTGCCAGTAGTATAGACAGGGGGCGACGTCTGAGCTCCTACGAGCAGTACTTC. This sequence encodes CASSIDRGRRLSSYEQYF. The rearrangement links TRBV19 to TRBJ2-7; TRBD1 agrees at 8 bases. Germline V gene sequence: CDR1 LNHDA, CDR2 SQIVND (reference sequence). With 0 bases clipped from V and 0 bases from J, the junction kept 10 bases outside the gene matches. This CDR3 comprises 18 residues.

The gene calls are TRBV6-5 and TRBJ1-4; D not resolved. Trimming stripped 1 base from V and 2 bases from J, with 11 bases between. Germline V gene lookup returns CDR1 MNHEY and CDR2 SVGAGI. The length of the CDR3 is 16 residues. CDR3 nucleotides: TGTGCCAGCAGTTACTTTCGGGTGGTGACTAATGAAAAACTGTTTTTT. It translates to CASSYFRVVTNEKLFF.